Listed here are 4 T cell receptor beta chains from one sample, sequenced in a study of blood T cell repertoires in COVID-19. Measured with immunoSEQ multiplex PCR; TCRdb has only the in-frame clones, and not every one. The sample includes 120,000 or so clones, around 82% of them seen just once. Sequencing input: peripheral blood. All receptors derive from an elderly man with active or convalescent COVID-19.

The DNA of the CDR3 is TGTGCCAGCTCAGGGGAGATGAACTATGGCTACACCTTC. It specifies CASSGEMNYGYTF. This chain joins TRBV12-3 or TRBV12-4 and TRBJ1-2, with a tentative D call TRBD1 (6 bases). Trimming pared 8 bases from V and 2 bases from J, leaving 12 bases between. This CDR3 region has 13 residues.

V usage is TRBV5-6 and J usage is TRBJ2-7; the match to TRBD2 covers 8 bases. The CDR3 totals 17 residues. CDR1 is SGHDT and CDR2 is YYEEEE in the germline V gene. The V gene end was trimmed by 4 bases and the J gene end by 3 bases; junction bases not matched to a gene: 15. CDR3 nucleotide sequence: TGTGCCAGCAGCATGTCGGGTCGGGCGGGGGGCTTCTACGAGCAGTACTTC. Translation gives CASSMSGRAGGFYEQYF.

CDR3 sequence: CASSPEGQVVGSPLHF. The CDR3 DNA is TGCGCCAGCAGCCCAGAAGGACAGGTAGTTGGTTCACCCCTCCACTTT. The chain carries TRBV5-1 and TRBJ1-6; TRBD1 matches 7 bases. Looked up from germline, CDR1 is SGHRS and CDR2 is YFSETQ. The V segment lost 4 bases and the J segment 9 bases; nucleotides outside the gene matches: 13. This CDR3 has 16 amino acids.

In its sample, this clone was seen once. The chain employs TRBV23-1 and TRBJ2-2; 13 positions agree with TRBD2. TRBV23-1 counts as an open reading frame of uncertain function. The CDR3 sequence is 24 residues long. The ends lost 2 bases at V and 5 bases at J; junction bases unmatched: 26. The DNA of the CDR3 is TGCGCCAGCAGTCAACCGACCCATCACAAACTAGCGGGGGGGCCCATTTTGGGTACCGGGGAGCTGTTTTTT. It is translated as CASSQPTHHKLAGGPILGTGELFF.